Following are 21 T cell receptor beta chains from one sample sequenced in a study of a mutant IDH1 vaccine in newly diagnosed glioma (TCRdb year 2021). The library was made by the immunoSEQ multiplex PCR assay. The source is immuneACCESS, and TCRdb retained only in-frame sequences with V and J called. Part of the clones is not carried over; for the studies checked, unresolved V genes explain less than half of this, and the remainder is unexplained. Present in this sample are under 50,000 clones, about 88% of which were seen just once. The ten largest clonotypes hold under 7.5% of the sample. Their target antigens are unknown. In light of the paper, this sample's time point label describes: week 35, safety follow-up. Each vaccine dose was 300 ug of a 20-mer mutant IDH1 peptide in Montanide, given subcutaneously with topical imiquimod. The specimen was PBMCs, collected from a glioma patient whose treatment included an IDH1 peptide vaccine. The source is a woman in her thirties or forties with glioma.

The chain combines TRBV29-1 with TRBJ2-5, with D hard to call. Trimming pared 4 bases from V and 1 base from J, leaving 13 bases between. Germline V gene sequence: CDR1 SQVTM, CDR2 ANQGSEA. The CDR3 has 14 amino acids. CDR3 region: CSVAPATFQETQYF. CDR3 DNA sequence: TGCAGCGTTGCTCCGGCGACTTTCCAAGAGACCCAGTACTTC.

J is TRBJ1-1 and V is TRBV19; 7 bases agree with TRBD1. The CDR3 totals 15 residues. J lost 3 bases, V lost 5 bases, and 9 bases had no gene match. In germline, CDR1 is LNHDA, CDR2 SQIVND (reference sequence). CDR3 DNA: TGTGCCAGTAGTGGGACAGCCCTGGGGGACACTGAAGCTTTCTTT. Translation: CASSGTALGDTEAFF.

The chain combines TRBV14 with TRBJ2-5; perhaps TRBD2 as D (5 bases). V lost 4 bases and J lost 3, with 18 bases in between. CDR1 and CDR2 (germline): SGHDN, FVKESK. The CDR3 has 16 residues. The CDR3 sequence is CASSPSGKNRKETQYF. The CDR3 coding sequence is TGTGCCAGCAGCCCATCCGGGAAAAACAGAAAAGAGACCCAGTACTTC.

The rearrangement links TRBV6-1 to TRBJ1-2; D not resolved. From germline, CDR1 is MNHNS and CDR2 SASEGT. The V gene lost 1 base and the J gene lost 4 bases, with 4 bases spanning the gap. The CDR3 consists of 12 residues. The CDR3 loop is CASSEGGYGYTF. For the CDR3, the DNA is TGTGCCAGCAGTGAAGGGGGCTATGGCTACACCTTC.

The J gene is TRBJ1-2, the V gene TRBV6-1; maybe TRBD1 (6 bases). In germline, CDR1 is MNHNS, CDR2 SASEGT. The V gene lost 3 bases and the J gene lost 1 base, with 12 bases spanning the gap. The CDR3 consists of 15 residues. For the CDR3, the DNA is TGTGCCAGCAGTGAGTCAGGGGAGGGTAACTATGGCTACACCTTC. This gives the protein CASSESGEGNYGYTF.

V usage is TRBV28 and J usage is TRBJ2-7; D unresolved. CDR1 and CDR2 from the germline V gene are MDHEN and SYDVKM. V lost 4 bases and J 2 bases, leaving 12 bases between the germline ends. CDR3 length equals 14 residues. CDR3 nucleotides: TGTGCCAGCAGTTCAGATGACCCTCCCTACGAGCAGTACTTC. Encoded protein: CASSSDDPPYEQYF.

The chain carries TRBV9 and TRBJ1-2; a weak D match, TRBD1 (5 bases). V was trimmed by 1 base and J by 7 bases, leaving 8 bases between them. CDR3 length equals 12 residues. Germline values: CDR1 SGDLS, CDR2 YYNGEE. DNA for the CDR3: TGTGCCAGCAGCGTATCGGGGGGTGGCTACACCTTC. Translating it yields CASSVSGGGYTF.

This clone was recorded a few times. The CDR3 region is CASSLGLAGGLQYF. As DNA, the CDR3 is TGTGCCAGCAGCCTGGGACTAGCGGGAGGACTCCAGTACTTC. V gene TRBV2 combines with J gene TRBJ2-5, with TRBD2 matching over 15 bases. Germline V gene data show CDR1 as SNHLY and CDR2 as FYNNEI. The CDR3 has 14 residues. J was trimmed by 10 bases and V by 6 bases; bases with no gene match: 6.

The chain employs TRBV5-6 and TRBJ1-1, with D unresolved. The CDR3 consists of 13 residues. Per germline, CDR1 SGHDT and CDR2 YYEEEE. The V end was cut by 0 bases, the J end by 0 bases, with 3 bases between. The CDR3 sequence is CASSLEVNTEAFF. CDR3 in DNA: TGTGCCAGCAGCTTGGAGGTGAACACTGAAGCTTTCTTT.

This chain connects TRBV10-1 to TRBJ2-1; 11 bases match TRBD2. In germline, CDR1 is WNHNN, CDR2 SYGVQD (reference sequence). The V gene end was trimmed by 5 bases and the J gene end by 7 bases; junction bases not matched to a gene: 10. This CDR3 is 16 amino acids long. Here the CDR3 reads CASSLSYPSGRNEQFF. The CDR3 DNA sequence: TGCGCCAGCAGTCTTTCCTACCCTAGCGGGAGGAATGAGCAGTTCTTC.

This chain connects TRBV5-4 to TRBJ2-2; maybe TRBD1 (5 bases). V was cut by 3 bases and J by 0 bases, with 9 bases left in between. CDR1 is SGHNT, CDR2 YYREEE, per germline (reference sequence). The length of the CDR3 is 15 residues. Here the CDR3 DNA reads TGTGCCAGCAGCTCAGGGATCGCGAACACCGGGGAGCTGTTTTTT. Its protein product is CASSSGIANTGELFF. The variable domain in full, with the rest retrieved from reference TRBV5-4 and TRBJ2-2, is ETGVTQSPTHLIKTRGQQVTLRCSSQSGHNTVSWYQQALGQGPQFIFQYYREEENGRGNFPPRFSGLQFPNYSSELNVNALELDDSALYLCASSSGIANTGELFFGEGSRLTVL.

The rearrangement uses TRBV6-6 and TRBJ1-5; D remains ambiguous. Trimming cost V 6 bases and J 2 bases, with 11 bases left between them. The CDR3 covers 14 residues. Germline values: CDR1 MNHNY, CDR2 SVGAGI (reference sequence). Written as DNA, the CDR3 is TGTGCCAGCAGCTATAAGACGGGCAATCAGCCCCAGCATTTT. Translated, it gives CASSYKTGNQPQHF.

The V call is TRBV9, the J call TRBJ1-1; D remains unclear. Germline CDR1 SGDLS, CDR2 YYNGEE. V shed 0 bases and J shed 5 bases, with 11 bases lying between them. This CDR3 comprises 14 residues. CDR3 amino acids: CASSVGVGSTEAFF. The CDR3 DNA reads as TGTGCCAGCAGCGTAGGGGTCGGTAGTACTGAAGCTTTCTTT. The full variable domain, its missing parts supplied by reference TRBV9 and TRBJ1-1, is DSGVTQTPKHLITATGQRVTLRCSPRSGDLSVYWYQQSLDQGLQFLIQYYNGEERAKGNILERFSAQQFPDLHSELNLSSLELGDSALYFCASSVGVGSTEAFFGQGTRLTVV.

This clone has more than one count but fewer than ten. J is TRBJ1-6 and V is TRBV5-1, with 7 bases fitting TRBD1. This CDR3 is built from 15 residues. Germline V gene data show CDR1 as SGHRS and CDR2 as YFSETQ. V shed 2 bases, J shed 9 bases, and the junction held 8 bases outside the gene matches. CDR3 nucleotide sequence: TGCGCCAGCAGCTTCGGAAGGGGGCATTTTTCACCCCTCCACTTT. Amino acid sequence: CASSFGRGHFSPLHF.

CDR3 nucleotide sequence: TGTGCCAGCAGCCGCCTCACAGGGGGCACCGGGGAGCTGTTTTTT. It encodes CASSRLTGGTGELFF. The chain has TRBV16 and TRBJ2-2; 8 bases fit TRBD1. This CDR3 has 15 amino acids. The V and J ends lost 4 bases and 4 bases, in that order; junction bases with no gene match: 5. Germline V CDR1 and CDR2: KGHSY, FQNENV. Based on the CDR3 plus reference TRBV16 and TRBJ2-2, the full variable domain is GEEVAQTPKHLVRGEGQKAKLYCAPIKGHSYVFWYQQVLKNEFKFLISFQNENVFDETGMPKERFSAKCLPNSPCSLEIQATKLEDSAVYFCASSRLTGGTGELFFGEGSRLTVL.

The J gene is TRBJ2-7, the V gene TRBV15; 7 nucleotides agree with TRBD2. The V and J ends lost 7 bases and 7 bases, in that order; junction bases with no gene match: 25. The CDR3 contains 18 residues. Per the germline V gene, CDR1 is LNHNV and CDR2 is YYDKDF (reference sequence). CDR3 protein: CATMGKLSWRENNVEQYF. CDR3 DNA: TGTGCCACCATGGGGAAGCTCAGCTGGCGGGAGAATAACGTGGAGCAGTACTTC.

This clone was found a few times. The chain couples TRBV21-1 to TRBJ2-7; the table's D call TRBD2 went unverified against the DNA. TRBV21-1 is tagged as a pseudogene. There are 15 residues in the CDR3. The CDR3 spells CASKTMTKTTYEQYF. In DNA, the CDR3 is TGTGCCAGCAAGACAATGACCAAGACTACCTACGAGCAGTACTTC.

The chain has TRBV5-6 and TRBJ1-3; no definite D call. The V and J ends lost 3 bases and 0 bases respectively, with 13 bases between them. Looked up from germline, CDR1 is SGHDT and CDR2 is YYEEEE. The CDR3 has 16 residues. The CDR3 spells CASSSVDGRSGNTIYF. For the CDR3, the DNA is TGTGCCAGCAGCTCCGTGGACGGCCGCTCTGGAAACACCATATATTTT.

This clone was seen a handful of times. The chain recombines TRBV15 with TRBJ2-1, with TRBD2 matching over 10 bases. Germline CDR1 is LNHNV and CDR2 is YYDKDF (reference sequence). The CDR3 contains 15 residues. The V gene end was trimmed by 5 bases and the J gene end by 3 bases; junction bases not matched to a gene: 4. CDR3 in amino acids: CATSLLAGDYNEQFF. CDR3 in DNA: TGTGCCACCAGCCTTCTAGCGGGGGACTACAATGAGCAGTTCTTC.

The chain links TRBV19 to TRBJ1-3, with D possibly matching TRBD1 (5 bases). V was clipped by 6 bases and J by 0 bases, with 6 bases between them. The CDR3 is 13 residues long. CDR1 LNHDA and CDR2 SQIVND come from the germline V gene (reference sequence). The CDR3 coding sequence is TGTGCCAGTAGCGACAGCTCTGGAAACACCATATATTTT. Translated: CASSDSSGNTIYF.

This sequence joins TRBV6-6 and TRBJ1-1; TRBD1 matches 9 bases. The length of the CDR3 is 15 residues. Germline CDR1 and CDR2: MNHNY and SVGAGI (reference sequence). With 1 base clipped from V and 7 bases from J, the junction kept 7 bases outside the gene matches. CDR3 sequence: CASSYWDRVESEAFF. In nucleotides, the CDR3 is TGTGCCAGCAGTTACTGGGACAGGGTGGAAAGTGAAGCTTTCTTT.